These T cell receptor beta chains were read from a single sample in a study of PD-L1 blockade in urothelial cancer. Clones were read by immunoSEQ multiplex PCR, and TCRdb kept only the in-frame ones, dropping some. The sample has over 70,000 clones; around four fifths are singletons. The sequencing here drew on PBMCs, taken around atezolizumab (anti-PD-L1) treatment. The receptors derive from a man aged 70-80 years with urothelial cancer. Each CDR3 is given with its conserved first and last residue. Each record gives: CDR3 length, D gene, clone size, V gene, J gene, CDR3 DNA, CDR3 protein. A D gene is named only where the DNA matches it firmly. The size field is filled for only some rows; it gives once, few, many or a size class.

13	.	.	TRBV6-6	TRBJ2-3	TGTGCCAGCAGTTGGCCTCCGACAGATACGCAGTATTTT	CASSWPPTDTQYF
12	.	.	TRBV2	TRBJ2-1	TGTGCCAGTAAGAGAACCACTTATGAGCAGTTCTTC	CASKRTTYEQFF
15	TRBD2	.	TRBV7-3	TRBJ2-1	TGTGCCAGCAGCTTAATCGGGGGGGCCCGGAATGAGCAGTTCTTC	CASSLIGGARNEQFF
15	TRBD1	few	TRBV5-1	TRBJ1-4	TGCGCCAGCAGCTTAACCGGGACAGGTCAAGAAAAACTGTTTTTT	CASSLTGTGQEKLFF
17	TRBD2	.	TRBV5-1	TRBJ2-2	TGCGCCAGCAAACCCACTAGCGGGAGAGTTGCGGCCGGGGAGCTGTTTTTT	CASKPTSGRVAAGELFF
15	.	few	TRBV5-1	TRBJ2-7	TGCGCCAGCAGCTTGACAACAGCGGGTGAGGGCGAGCAGTACTTC	CASSLTTAGEGEQYF
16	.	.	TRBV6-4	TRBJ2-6	TGTGCCGGGTACAGGGTAAGTCGCTCTGGGGCCAACGTCCTGACTTTC	CAGYRVSRSGANVLTF
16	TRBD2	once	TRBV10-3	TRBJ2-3	TGTGCCATCAGTGCCCAGCGGGGGCGAAACACAGATACGCAGTATTTT	CAISAQRGRNTDTQYF
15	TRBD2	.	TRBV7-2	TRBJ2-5	TGTGCCAGCAGCTTACAAGCGGGAGGGGATGAGACCCAGTACTTC	CASSLQAGGDETQYF
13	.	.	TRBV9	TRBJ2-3	TGTGCCAGCAGCGTAGACACTAGGGATACGCAGTATTTT	CASSVDTRDTQYF
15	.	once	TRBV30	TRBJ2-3	TGTGCCTGGAGTGTACTTGGGACTGAAGAAGATACGCAGTATTTT	CAWSVLGTEEDTQYF
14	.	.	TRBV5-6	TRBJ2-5	TGTGCCAGCAGCTTGGTGCAGGGACAAGAGACCCAGTACTTC	CASSLVQGQETQYF
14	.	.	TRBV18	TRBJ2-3	TGTGCCAGCTCACCACTAGCGGGCACAGATACGCAGTATTTT	CASSPLAGTDTQYF
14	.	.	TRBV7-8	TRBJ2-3	TGTGCCACTTTTACAGGGACCCTCACAGATACGCAGTATTTT	CATFTGTLTDTQYF
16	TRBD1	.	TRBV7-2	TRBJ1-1	TGTGCCAGCAGCTCCGGGACAGGGGGCGCGGACACTGAAGCTTTCTTT	CASSSGTGGADTEAFF
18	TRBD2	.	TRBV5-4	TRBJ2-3	TGTGCCAGCAGCTCCGGACTAGCGGGAGATCTGGGCACAGATACGCAGTATTTT	CASSSGLAGDLGTDTQYF
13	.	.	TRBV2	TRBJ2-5	TGTGCCAGCAGTGAAGCCCTATCGGAGACCCAGTACTTC	CASSEALSETQYF
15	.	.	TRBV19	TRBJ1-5	TGTGCCAGTAGTTCGGACAGCGGCTGGGAACAGCCCCAGCATTTT	CASSSDSGWEQPQHF
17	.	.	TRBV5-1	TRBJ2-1	TGCGCCAGCAGCCTGGGTAGGGAGAGACGGATTTACAATGAGCAGTTCTTC	CASSLGRERRIYNEQFF
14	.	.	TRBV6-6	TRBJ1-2	TGTGCCTGCCACAGGGCCCTTAGGAACTATGGCTACACCTTC	CACHRALRNYGYTF
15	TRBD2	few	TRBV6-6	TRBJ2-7	TGTGCCAGCAGTTACGGGACTAGGAGCTCCTACGAGCAGTACTTC	CASSYGTRSSYEQYF
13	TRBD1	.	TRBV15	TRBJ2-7	TGTGCCACCAGCAGAGGGACAGGTATCGAGCAGTACTTC	CATSRGTGIEQYF
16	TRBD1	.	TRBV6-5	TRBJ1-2	TGTGCCAGCAGTTCCCCCCGAACAGGGGGCCGCTATGGCTGCACCTTC	CASSSPRTGGRYGCTF
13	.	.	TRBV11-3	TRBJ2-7	TGTGCCAGCAGCCCGAAGTTGGGGGGCGAGCAGTACTTC	CASSPKLGGEQYF
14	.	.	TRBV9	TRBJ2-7	TGTGCCAGCAGCGTCTTTTTCCTAGCCTACGAGCAGTACTTC	CASSVFFLAYEQYF
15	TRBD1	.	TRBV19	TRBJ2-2	TGTGCCAGTACCATCCGGACAGGGATGCCCGGGGAGCTGTTTTTT	CASTIRTGMPGELFF
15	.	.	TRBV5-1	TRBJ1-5	TGCGCCAGCAGCTTGCAGGGGACTAGCAATCAGCCCCAGCATTTT	CASSLQGTSNQPQHF
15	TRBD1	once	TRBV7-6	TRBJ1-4	TGTGCCAGCAGCCACAACAGGGGGATAAATGAAAAACTGTTTTTT	CASSHNRGINEKLFF
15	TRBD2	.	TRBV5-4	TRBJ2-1	TGTGCCAGCAGCGCGTCACTAGCGGGGGGCAATGAGCAGTTCTTC	CASSASLAGGNEQFF
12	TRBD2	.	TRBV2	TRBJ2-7	TGTGCCAGCGGGCTGGCTAGCGGGGGGCAGTACTTC	CASGLASGGQYF
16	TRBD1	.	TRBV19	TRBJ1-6	TGTGCCAGTAGTTTCGGGACAGGGCGAGAAAATTCACCCCTCCACTTT	CASSFGTGRENSPLHF
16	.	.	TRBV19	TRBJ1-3	TGTGCCAGCCTCCTTACGGCGGGGGATTTTGGAAACACCATATATTTT	CASLLTAGDFGNTIYF
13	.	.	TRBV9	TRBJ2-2	TGTGCCAGCAGCAAACAAAACACCGGGGAGCTGTTTTTT	CASSKQNTGELFF
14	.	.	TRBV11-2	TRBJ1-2	TGTGCCAGCAGCTTAGGGGGGGACGGGAGCGGCTACACCTTC	CASSLGGDGSGYTF
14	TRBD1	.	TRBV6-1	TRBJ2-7	TGTGCCAGCAGCCCGACGACAGGGAACCACGAGCAGTACTTC	CASSPTTGNHEQYF
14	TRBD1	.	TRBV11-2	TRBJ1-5	TGTGCCAGCAGCAAGGACAGGGAAGTTCAGCCCCAGCATTTT	CASSKDREVQPQHF
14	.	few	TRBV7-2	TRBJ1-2	TGTGCCAGCAGGGGGGGGGACACCAACTATGGCTACACCTTC	CASRGGDTNYGYTF
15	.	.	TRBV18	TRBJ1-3	TGTGCCAGCTCACCACGTGGTGGGGCGGGAAACACCATATATTTT	CASSPRGGAGNTIYF
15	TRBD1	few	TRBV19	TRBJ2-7	TGTGCCAGTAGTATAGGGGACAGGGACACCTACGAGCAGTACTTC	CASSIGDRDTYEQYF
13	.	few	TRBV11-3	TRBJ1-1	TGTGCCAGCAGCTCTCCGCGGAACACTGAAGCTTTCTTT	CASSSPRNTEAFF
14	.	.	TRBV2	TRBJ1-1	TGTGCCAGCAGTGAACTCGGTACGAACACTGAAGCTTTCTTT	CASSELGTNTEAFF
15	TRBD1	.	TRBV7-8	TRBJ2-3	TGTGCCAGCAGCGGGGGACAGGGGGCCGCAGATACGCAGTATTTT	CASSGGQGAADTQYF
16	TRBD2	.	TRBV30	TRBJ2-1	TGTGCCTGGAGTGTATGGGGCGGGAGCTCCTACAATGAGCAGTTCTTC	CAWSVWGGSSYNEQFF